These 13 T cell receptor beta chains were sequenced from one sample in a study of a mutant IDH1 vaccine in newly diagnosed glioma (dated by TCRdb to the early 2020s). The library was prepared using the immunoSEQ multiplex PCR assay. TCRdb stores this immuneACCESS table with in-frame sequences only. Part of the clones is absent; in the studies checked, under half of the shortfall reflects unresolved V genes, and no reason is known for the rest. The sample includes 25,000 to 35,000 clones, with 89% observed a single time. The top ten clones comprise roughly 20% of the sample. Explained via the paper, the time point label denotes: week 5, during vaccination. Each vaccine dose, consisting of 300 ug of a 20-mer mutant IDH1 peptide in Montanide, was administered subcutaneously with topical imiquimod. These receptors have no known antigen. This sample comprised PBMCs, obtained from a glioma patient whose treatment included an IDH1 peptide vaccine. These receptors all come from a man aged 18 to 29 with glioma.

The chain employs TRBV4-1 and TRBJ1-1; D is possibly TRBD1 (5 bases). Germline loops: CDR1 MGHRA, CDR2 YSYEKL. The V gene lost 3 bases and the J gene lost 11 bases, with 16 bases spanning the gap. CDR3 length: 13 residues. In DNA form, the CDR3 reads TGCGCCAGCAGCCAGTTTCCCGGGGGACCGGCTTTCTTT. As protein: CASSQFPGGPAFF.

CDR3 nucleotide sequence: TGCAGCGTACTAGACGCGACGGTTTACTACGAGCAGTACTTC. This gives the protein CSVLDATVYYEQYF. This chain joins TRBV29-1 and TRBJ2-7; weak D call: TRBD2 (5 bases). Germline V CDR1 and CDR2: SQVTM, ANQGSEA. The CDR3 consists of 14 residues. Trimming took off 6 bases at V and 3 bases at J, with 18 bases between the two ends.

The J gene is TRBJ1-5, the V gene TRBV6-6; 7 positions agree with TRBD1. Looked up from germline, CDR1 is MNHNY and CDR2 is SVGAGI (reference sequence). Trimming at V came to 6 bases and at J to 1 base, leaving 0 bases not matched to a gene. This CDR3 contains 13 residues. The CDR3 region has the DNA TGTGCCAGCAGGGGACAGAGCAATCAGCCCCAGCATTTT. Translating it yields CASRGQSNQPQHF.

The genes are TRBV19 and TRBJ2-7, with 7 nucleotides matching TRBD1. The CDR3 has 16 amino acids. Trimming took 3 bases from V and 0 from J; bases not matched to a gene: 8. Germline V gives CDR1 LNHDA, CDR2 SQIVND (reference sequence). The CDR3 spells CASSIGQGVSSYEQYF. CDR3 nucleotides: TGTGCCAGTAGTATCGGCCAGGGGGTGAGCTCCTACGAGCAGTACTTC.

The chain carries TRBV4-3 and TRBJ1-1; tentative D call: TRBD1 (5 bases). This CDR3 has 17 amino acids. Germline lookup yields CDR1 LGHNA and CDR2 YSLEER. The V end was cut by 1 base, the J end by 3 bases, with 18 bases between. The CDR3 nucleotides are TGCGCCAGCAGCCAAGTCGAAGAGGGGCCCCGGGACACTGAAGCTTTCTTT. This encodes CASSQVEEGPRDTEAFF.

This chain connects TRBV11-2 to TRBJ2-4; D ambiguous. Germline loops: CDR1 SGHAT, CDR2 FQNNGV. The CDR3 runs 15 residues. Trimming stripped 1 base from V and 0 bases from J, with 7 bases between. CDR3 sequence: CASSLGALAKNIQYF. DNA of the CDR3: TGTGCCAGCAGCTTAGGGGCCCTAGCCAAAAACATTCAGTACTTC.

The chain combines TRBV4-1 with TRBJ1-4; D is unclear. CDR3 length: 15 amino acids. Per germline, CDR1 MGHRA and CDR2 YSYEKL. V was clipped by 0 bases and J by 3 bases, with 8 bases between them. The CDR3 sequence: CASSQEAGSNEKLFF. CDR3 DNA sequence: TGCGCCAGCAGCCAAGAGGCGGGATCTAATGAAAAACTGTTTTTT.

The chain employs TRBV19 and TRBJ1-5; no firm D call. Germline V lookup: CDR1 LNHDA, CDR2 SQIVND (reference sequence). V dropped 2 bases and J dropped 1 base, with 6 bases sitting between them. The CDR3 length is 14 residues. The CDR3 region is CASSIRVSNQPQHF. The CDR3 DNA reads TGTGCCAGTAGTATAAGGGTGAGCAATCAGCCCCAGCATTTT.

The gene calls are TRBV5-1 and TRBJ1-5; D might be TRBD1 (6 bases). Trimming pared 0 bases from V and 7 bases from J, leaving 17 bases between. The CDR3 spans 16 residues. Looked up from germline, CDR1 is SGHRS and CDR2 is YFSETQ. Here the CDR3 reads CASSLEQGRLGQPQHF. The CDR3 region has the DNA TGCGCCAGCAGCTTGGAACAGGGTCGGCTAGGCCAGCCCCAGCATTTT.

The J gene is TRBJ2-3, the V gene TRBV6-5; 7 bases agree with TRBD1. Per the germline V gene, CDR1 is MNHEY and CDR2 is SVGAGI. This CDR3 comprises 14 residues. The J segment lost 3 bases and the V segment lost 4 bases, leaving 4 bases of the junction unmatched. CDR3: CASSFDRVTDTQYF. The DNA for the CDR3 is TGTGCCAGCAGTTTCGACAGGGTAACAGATACGCAGTATTTT.

The chain links TRBV30 to TRBJ2-7; 13 nucleotides match TRBD2. Germline assignment: CDR1 GTSNPN and CDR2 SVGIG (reference sequence). V shed 5 bases, J shed 2 bases, and the junction held 3 bases outside the gene matches. The CDR3 spans 14 residues. CDR3 sequence (DNA): TGTGCCTGGGGTGGACTAGCGGGGGCCTACGAGCAGTACTTC. Translated, it gives CAWGGLAGAYEQYF.

V gene TRBV30 combines with J gene TRBJ1-3; D is ambiguous. The CDR3 has 14 residues. V was trimmed by 1 base and J by 0 bases, leaving 7 bases between them. Germline lookup yields CDR1 GTSNPN and CDR2 SVGIG (reference sequence). In nucleotides, the CDR3 is TGTGCCTGGAGTGCCCTCTCCTCTGGAAACACCATATATTTT. Translating it yields CAWSALSSGNTIYF.

V is TRBV5-4 and J is TRBJ2-7; 7 bases are a match to TRBD2. J lost 0 bases, V lost 0 bases, and 3 bases had no gene match. The CDR3 covers 15 residues. Germline V gene data show CDR1 as SGHNT and CDR2 as YYREEE (reference sequence). CDR3 nucleotides: TGTGCCAGCAGCTTGGAAGGCGGGAGCTCCTACGAGCAGTACTTC. Residues: CASSLEGGSSYEQYF.